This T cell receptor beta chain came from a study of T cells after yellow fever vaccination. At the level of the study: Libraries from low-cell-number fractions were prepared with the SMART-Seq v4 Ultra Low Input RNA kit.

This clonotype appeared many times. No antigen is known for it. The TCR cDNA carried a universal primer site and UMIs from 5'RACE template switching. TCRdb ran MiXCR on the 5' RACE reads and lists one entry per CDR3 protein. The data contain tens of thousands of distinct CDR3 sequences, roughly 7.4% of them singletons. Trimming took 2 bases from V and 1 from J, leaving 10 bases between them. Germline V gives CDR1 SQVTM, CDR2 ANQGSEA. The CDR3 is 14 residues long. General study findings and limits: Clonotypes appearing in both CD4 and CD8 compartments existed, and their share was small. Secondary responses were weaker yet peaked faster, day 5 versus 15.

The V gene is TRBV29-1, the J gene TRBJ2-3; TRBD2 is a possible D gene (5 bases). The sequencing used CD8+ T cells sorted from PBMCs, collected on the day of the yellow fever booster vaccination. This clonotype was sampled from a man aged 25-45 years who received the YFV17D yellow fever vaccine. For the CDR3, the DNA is TGCAGCGTTGAACTCCTGGAGGGCACAGATACGCAGTATTTT. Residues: CSVELLEGTDTQYF.